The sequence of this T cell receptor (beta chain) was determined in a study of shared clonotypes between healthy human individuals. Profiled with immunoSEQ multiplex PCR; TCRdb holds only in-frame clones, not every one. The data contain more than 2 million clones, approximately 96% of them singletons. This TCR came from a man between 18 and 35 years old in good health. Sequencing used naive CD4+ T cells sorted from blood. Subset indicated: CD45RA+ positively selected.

This CDR3 is CASSFGTRYDGELFF. The CDR3 nucleotides read TGTGCCAGCAGCTTTGGGACTAGATATGACGGGGAGCTGTTTTTT. The chain recombines TRBV5-6 with TRBJ2-2; 8 bases fit TRBD2. This CDR3 has 15 amino acids. Trimming cost V 2 bases and J 7 bases; bases outside gene matches: 7. The germline CDR1 and CDR2 sequences are SGHDT and YYEEEE.